This T cell receptor (beta chain) was documented in a study of read filtering for tumor transcriptome and immune sequencing. On the study more broadly: DNase treatment preceded whole-transcriptome library preparation. TCR-mapped reads were about 4.05 to 10.27 million with IR-seq versus about 80 to 1273 with RNA-seq. Study-level results: The sorted CD138-negative fraction was a mixed bone marrow immune population, not purified T cells.

The germline CDR1 and CDR2 sequences are SQVTM and ANQGSEA. The CDR3 has 14 residues. V dropped 3 bases and J dropped 7 bases, with 17 bases sitting between them. This clonotype was picked up many times. Its specificity is not known. Sampling of bone marrow took place during active disease in every patient. The library was built from about 400 ng RNA with molecular barcoded adaptors for alpha/delta and beta/gamma chains. TCRdb reanalysed the reads using MiXCR and keeps one entry per CDR3 protein. The sample includes roughly 130,000 distinct CDR3 sequences, over 10% of them seen just once. This chain connects TRBV29-1 to TRBJ2-3; maybe TRBD2 (5 bases). The sample taken for sequencing was a population of CD138-negative cells sorted from bone marrow. This TCR came from a donor aged 40 or older with multiple myeloma. The CDR3 sequence: CSVDPFQGGYTQYF. The CDR3 DNA is TGCAGCGTTGACCCCTTTCAAGGAGGATATACGCAGTATTTT.